The 17 T cell receptor beta chains presented below share a single source sample, sequenced in a study of shared clonotypes between healthy human individuals. The protocol was immunoSEQ multiplex PCR, while the TCRdb copy is restricted to in-frame clones and leaves out a portion. This sample has about 750,000 clones, with almost 95% found just once. Terminally differentiated effector memory CD45RA+ cells were left out of the naive CD8 fraction, which was CD45RO-negative and positively selected for CCR7. The sequenced sample consisted of naive CD8+ T cells sorted from blood. The receptor source for this set is a man aged 25 to 40 in good health.

This chain links TRBV4-2 with TRBJ2-1, with D possibly TRBD2 on 5 matching bases. Germline CDR1 is LGHNA and CDR2 is YNFKEQ. The CDR3 extends over 12 amino acids. Trimming left V 1 base short and J 10 bases short, with 8 bases between. CDR3 in DNA: TGTGCCAGCAGCCAAGGGACTGGGGAGCAGTTCTTC. Amino acids: CASSQGTGEQFF.

The J gene is TRBJ1-5, the V gene TRBV7-9; D is perhaps TRBD1 (6 bases). CDR1 is SEHNR and CDR2 is FQNEAQ in the germline V gene (reference sequence). This CDR3 has 17 residues. The V end lost 5 bases, the J end lost 3 bases, and 20 bases lay between the germline ends. DNA of the CDR3: TGTGCCAGCAGCACAAACGACGGGGGCCTAGACAATCAGCCCCAGCATTTT. It encodes CASSTNDGGLDNQPQHF.

This chain joins TRBV14 and TRBJ2-3; the match to TRBD2 covers 13 bases. Trimming at V came to 4 bases and at J to 3 bases, leaving 4 bases not matched to a gene. Germline V gene lookup returns CDR1 SGHDN and CDR2 FVKESK. The CDR3 is made up of 16 amino acids. The CDR3 DNA sequence: TGTGCCAGCAGCCTAAGACTAGCGGGAGGAACAGATACGCAGTATTTT. Residues: CASSLRLAGGTDTQYF.

The chain joins TRBV7-2 to TRBJ2-1; 8 nucleotides match TRBD1. The germline CDR1 and CDR2 sequences are SGHTA and FQGNSA. The CDR3 is made up of 17 amino acids. Germline trimming cut 0 bases from V and 5 bases from J; bases unmatched to any gene: 9. CDR3 sequence reads: CASSLASGQAVNNEQFF. The DNA for the CDR3 is TGTGCCAGCAGCTTAGCTTCGGGACAGGCGGTTAACAATGAGCAGTTCTTC.

The chain couples TRBV19 to TRBJ1-1; D gene unclear. The CDR3 contains 14 residues. Germline V gene sequence: CDR1 LNHDA, CDR2 SQIVND (reference sequence). Trimming took off 5 bases at V and 1 base at J, with 11 bases between the two ends. CDR3 coding DNA: TGTGCCAGTAGTCATCGGGCAGGGAACACTGAAGCTTTCTTT. Translating it yields CASSHRAGNTEAFF.

V and J are TRBV28 and TRBJ2-2, with TRBD2 matching 8 bases. The germline CDR1 and CDR2 sequences are MDHEN and SYDVKM. The trim removed 6 bases at V and 6 bases at J, leaving 9 bases unmatched. This CDR3 region has 15 residues. In nucleotides, the CDR3 is TGTGCCAGCAGCCCCGGGATCGGGAGGGCCGGGGAGCTGTTTTTT. Translation: CASSPGIGRAGELFF.

CDR3 in amino acids: CASSPMRGGITDTQYF. In DNA, the CDR3 is TGTGCCAGCAGCCCGATGCGGGGAGGGATCACAGATACGCAGTATTTT. The chain uses TRBV7-6 and TRBJ2-3, with 7 bases lining up with TRBD2. Germline V CDR1 and CDR2: SGHVS, FNYEAQ. The trim removed 5 bases at V and 2 bases at J, leaving 10 bases unmatched. CDR3 length: 16 residues. Variable domain in full (rest from reference TRBV7-6 and TRBJ2-3): GAGVSQSPRYKVTKRGQDVALRCDPISGHVSLYWYRQALGQGPEFLTYFNYEAQQDKSGLPNDRFSAERPEGSISTLTIQRTEQRDSAMYRCASSPMRGGITDTQYFGPGTRLTVL.

This clone has a handful of counts. CDR3 DNA: TGTGCCAGCAGTGCCAGACAGGGACGGTACGAGACCCAGTACTTC. It codes for CASSARQGRYETQYF. V gene TRBV6-1 combines with J gene TRBJ2-5; 7 bases agree with TRBD1. The V segment lost 4 bases and the J segment 5 bases; nucleotides outside the gene matches: 10. The CDR3 is made up of 15 amino acids. CDR1 and CDR2 (germline): MNHNS, SASEGT.

This chain joins TRBV7-9 and TRBJ2-7; D is perhaps TRBD2 (5 bases). With 7 bases removed from V and 7 bases from J, the gap between germline ends came to 20 bases. Germline loops: CDR1 SEHNR, CDR2 FQNEAQ (reference sequence). The length of the CDR3 is 14 residues. CDR3 loop: CASTRGGLTGEQYF. Written as DNA, the CDR3 is TGTGCCAGCACCCGAGGCGGGCTCACGGGAGAGCAGTACTTC.

V gene TRBV6-5 combines with J gene TRBJ2-7; unclear D gene. CDR3 length equals 13 residues. Trimming removed 7 bases from V and 3 bases from J, with 13 bases in between. CDR1 and CDR2 from the germline V gene are MNHEY and SVGAGI. CDR3 DNA sequence: TGTGCCAGCACGTCCCGTAAGATCTACGAGCAGTACTTC. It yields the protein CASTSRKIYEQYF.

The chain links TRBV5-1 to TRBJ2-5; 13 bases map to TRBD2. The CDR3 has 17 residues. Germline CDR1 reads SGHRS; CDR2 reads YFSETQ. V was pared by 4 bases and J by 4 bases, with 10 bases of the junction left unmatched. Written as DNA, the CDR3 is TGCGCCAGCAGCCCCCCCTCGGGACTAGCGGGATTAGAGACCCAGTACTTC. Translation gives CASSPPSGLAGLETQYF.

The V and J genes are TRBV28 and TRBJ1-5; possible D gene TRBD1, 6 bases. The CDR3 is 17 residues long. The germline V and J ends were trimmed by 7 bases and 1 base, with 20 bases remaining between them. Germline CDR1 is MDHEN and CDR2 is SYDVKM. CDR3 in DNA: TGTGCCAGCACTTCCCGGGACACAATGATGAGCAATCAGCCCCAGCATTTT. Translation: CASTSRDTMMSNQPQHF.

This chain connects TRBV28 to TRBJ2-5; 9 bases line up with TRBD1. The length of the CDR3 is 15 residues. The junction had 6 bases not matched to a gene; V was cut back by 3 bases and J by 4 bases. The germline gives CDR1 MDHEN, CDR2 SYDVKM. The DNA of the CDR3 is TGTGCCAGCAGTTTCCCCGACAGGGGGGGAGAGACCCAGTACTTC. It yields the protein CASSFPDRGGETQYF.

J is TRBJ2-1 and V is TRBV14, with D perhaps being TRBD1 or TRBD2 (6 bases each). The CDR3 runs to 14 residues. The germline V gene has CDR1 SGHDN and CDR2 FVKESK. V lost 6 bases and J lost 1, with 10 bases in between. CDR3 region: CASRIGGSYNEQFF. The CDR3 coding sequence is TGTGCCAGCAGAATAGGGGGGTCCTACAATGAGCAGTTCTTC.

The chain recombines TRBV7-8 with TRBJ2-3; 8 nucleotides match TRBD2. The CDR3 has 17 amino acids. V dropped 0 bases and J dropped 0; count of bases not matched to a gene: 5. Germline V gene lookup returns CDR1 SGHVS and CDR2 FQNEAQ. Written as DNA, the CDR3 is TGTGCCAGCAGCTTAGCGCGGGGGGCTACTAGCACAGATACGCAGTATTTT. Amino acid sequence: CASSLARGATSTDTQYF.

The CDR3 coding sequence is TGTGCCAGCAGCTCCGAGACTAGCGGGAGTGGAGATACGCAGTATTTT. It is translated as CASSSETSGSGDTQYF. The chain uses TRBV7-3 and TRBJ2-3; 12 bases map to TRBD2. There are 16 residues in the CDR3. Germline V gives CDR1 SGHTA, CDR2 FQGTGA. Trimming took 4 bases from V and 5 from J; bases not matched to a gene: 7.

Remarks on this clone: A junction boundary mismatches the germline segment, possibly from a read error. The chain uses TRBV4-1 and TRBJ1-4; the D is unclear. The germline gives CDR1 MGHRA, CDR2 YSYEKL. This CDR3 is 16 amino acids long. The CDR3 DNA follows: TGCGCCAGCGGCCAAGTTGGATCTGCAACTAATGAAAAACTGTTTTTT. This gives the protein CASGQVGSATNEKLFF.